Listed here are 14 T cell receptor beta chains from one sample, sequenced in a study of T cells in Graves' hyperthyroidism and ophthalmopathy. TCR beta CDR3 regions were amplified from RNA transcripts. A set of HTBI primers served as the primers for a first-round RT-PCR of the TCR CDR3. A single record per CDR3 protein comes from TCRdb applying MiXCR to the multiplex PCR reads. The sample lists 490,000 or so distinct CDR3 sequences; around 15% were seen once. The specimen was blood. The receptors here all came from a woman aged 25-40 years with Graves' ophthalmopathy.

The chain employs TRBV9 and TRBJ1-6; D not certain. The length of the CDR3 is 15 residues. Trimming stripped 0 bases from V and 7 bases from J, with 11 bases between. Germline V gene data show CDR1 as SGDLS and CDR2 as YYNGEE. This CDR3 reads CASSVGGNSNSPLHF. Written as DNA, the CDR3 is TGTGCCAGCAGCGTAGGGGGTAACTCCAATTCACCCCTCCACTTT.

This clonotype has a count of ten or more. This chain uses TRBV5-1 with TRBJ1-1, with D possibly being TRBD1 (5 bases). Germline-derived CDR1 and CDR2 are SGHRS and YFSETQ. V lost 4 bases and J lost 0, with 10 bases in between. This CDR3 contains 14 residues. This chain's CDR3 is CASSPGTLNTEAFF. In DNA, the CDR3 is TGCGCCAGCAGCCCAGGGACCTTGAACACTGAAGCTTTCTTT.

This clonotype was seen many times. This rearrangement joins TRBV28 to TRBJ1-2; D unclear. Trimming removed 2 bases from V and 8 bases from J, with 12 bases in between. The CDR3 has 13 residues. Germline V gene data show CDR1 as MDHEN and CDR2 as SYDVKM. Here the CDR3 reads CASSLLAGSGYTF. DNA for the CDR3: TGTGCCAGCAGTTTACTTGCCGGGTCCGGCTACACCTTC.

This clonotype came up many times. This chain links TRBV7-2 with TRBJ2-1; no clear D gene. V was shortened by 3 bases and J by 6 bases, with 9 bases between the two germline ends. Germline CDR1 SGHTA, CDR2 FQGNSA. The CDR3 has 13 amino acids. The CDR3 is CASSLLVGNEQFF. The CDR3 bases are TGTGCCAGCAGCTTGTTAGTAGGCAATGAGCAGTTCTTC.

As concerns this clonotype: A read error may be the cause here, since a much bigger clone is one base away. The chain combines TRBV20-1 with TRBJ2-7; maybe TRBD1 (6 bases). Between the trimmed V and J ends, which lost 4 bases and 7 bases, there was a span of 11 bases. The CDR3 is made up of 11 amino acids. Germline V lookup: CDR1 DFQATT, CDR2 SNEGSKA (reference sequence). DNA of the CDR3: TGCAGTGCTAACAGGGTCTGGGAGCAGTACTTC. Its protein product is CSANRVWEQYF.

This chain joins TRBV4-3 and TRBJ1-1; perhaps TRBD1 as D (5 bases). This CDR3 spans 15 amino acids. V was cut by 1 base and J by 1 base, with 10 bases left in between. In germline, CDR1 is LGHNA, CDR2 YSLEER. The CDR3 spells CASSQGQIQNTEAFF. The DNA of the CDR3 is TGCGCCAGCAGCCAAGGACAGATACAGAACACTGAAGCTTTCTTT.

V gene TRBV3-1 combines with J gene TRBJ2-6; 11 nucleotides match TRBD2. V was pared by 1 base and J by 1 base, with 3 bases of the junction left unmatched. Germline lookup yields CDR1 LGHDT and CDR2 YNNKEL (reference sequence). This CDR3 has 18 amino acids. CDR3 coding DNA: TGTGCCAGCAGCCAAGGAATAGCGGGAGGGTCTGGGGCCAACGTCCTGACTTTC. Translated, it gives CASSQGIAGGSGANVLTF.

This clonotype was picked up many times. The chain combines TRBV7-2 with TRBJ2-3; D gene ambiguous. V was trimmed by 4 bases and J by 2 bases, leaving 19 bases between them. CDR3 length: 17 amino acids. Germline lookup yields CDR1 SGHTA and CDR2 FQGNSA. The DNA for the CDR3 is TGTGCCAGCAGCTCTCCCCGGATTGCGAGAGCCACAGATACGCAGTATTTT. Translation gives CASSSPRIARATDTQYF.

This chain uses TRBV2 with TRBJ2-7; unclear D gene. The CDR3 contains 15 residues. Looked up from germline, CDR1 is SNHLY and CDR2 is FYNNEI. The V end lost 6 bases, the J end lost 0 bases, and 15 bases lay between the germline ends. CDR3 in amino acids: CASRAPGQSSYEQYF. CDR3 nucleotides: TGTGCCAGCAGAGCCCCCGGCCAAAGCTCCTACGAGCAGTACTTC. The full variable domain, in which reference TRBV2 and TRBJ2-7 provide the parts outside the CDR3, is EPEVTQTPSHQVTQMGQEVILRCVPISNHLYFYWYRQILGQKVEFLVSFYNNEISEKSEIFDDQFSVERPDGSNFTLKIRSTKLEDSAMYFCASRAPGQSSYEQYFGPGTRLTVT.

This clonotype was counted at least ten times. The V gene is TRBV20-1, the J gene TRBJ2-3, with D perhaps matching TRBD1 or TRBD2 (5 bases each). The V end was cut by 1 base, the J end by 6 bases, with 11 bases between. Germline V gene sequence: CDR1 DFQATT, CDR2 SNEGSKA (reference sequence). This CDR3 is built from 13 residues. The CDR3 sequence: CSARVVGTDTQYF. The CDR3 DNA reads as TGCAGTGCTAGAGTTGTGGGGACCGATACGCAGTATTTT.

This clonotype was found many times. The chain has TRBV6-2 or TRBV6-3 and TRBJ2-7, with D possibly matching TRBD1 (6 bases). CDR1 is MNHEY, CDR2 SVGEGT, per germline. Trimming took 7 bases from V and 6 from J, leaving 10 bases between them. The length of the CDR3 is 11 residues. The CDR3 is CASTDRIEQYF. CDR3 nucleotides: TGTGCCAGCACCGACAGGATCGAGCAGTACTTC.

This sequence joins TRBV20-1 and TRBJ2-3; TRBD2 agrees at 10 bases. The CDR3 spans 16 residues. Germline CDR1 reads DFQATT; CDR2 reads SNEGSKA (reference sequence). With 0 bases clipped from V and 4 bases from J, the junction kept 7 bases outside the gene matches. The CDR3 coding sequence is TGCAGTGCTAGAGATCCCAATAGCGGGAGGCCAGATACGCAGTATTTT. This translates into CSARDPNSGRPDTQYF.

The gene calls are TRBV28 and TRBJ1-6; D is possibly TRBD1 (6 bases). From germline, CDR1 is MDHEN and CDR2 SYDVKM. Trimming removed 6 bases at V and 2 bases at J, with 14 bases between. This CDR3 has 16 amino acids. Here the CDR3 DNA reads TGTGCCAGCAGCCCGACAGGAGCTCCCTATAATTCACCCCTCCACTTT. Its translation: CASSPTGAPYNSPLHF.

This clonotype was detected ten times or more. The genes are TRBV11-1 and TRBJ2-7, with D possibly called TRBD1 or TRBD2 (5 bases each). The CDR3 totals 14 residues. The V gene's germline CDR1 is SGHAT and CDR2 FQDESV (reference sequence). With 5 bases removed from V and 6 bases from J, the gap between germline ends came to 17 bases. CDR3 loop: CASSRDNLGVEQYF. The DNA for the CDR3 is TGTGCCAGCAGCCGCGACAACCTGGGGGTCGAGCAGTACTTC.